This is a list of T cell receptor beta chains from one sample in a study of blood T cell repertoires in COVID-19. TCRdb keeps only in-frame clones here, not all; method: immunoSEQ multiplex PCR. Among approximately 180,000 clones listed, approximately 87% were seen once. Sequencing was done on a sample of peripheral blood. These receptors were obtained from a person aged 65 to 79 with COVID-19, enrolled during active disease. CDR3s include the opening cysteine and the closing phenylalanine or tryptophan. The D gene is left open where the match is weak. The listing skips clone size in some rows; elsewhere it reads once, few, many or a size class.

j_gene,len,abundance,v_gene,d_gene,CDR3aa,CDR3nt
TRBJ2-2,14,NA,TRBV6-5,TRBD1,CASSYGRDSGELFF,TGTGCCAGCAGTTACGGTCGGGACAGCGGGGAGCTGTTTTTT
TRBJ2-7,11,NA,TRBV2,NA,CASSQSYEQYF,TGTGCCAGCAGTCAATCCTACGAGCAGTACTTC
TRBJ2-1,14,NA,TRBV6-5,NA,CASSYEGVGDEQFF,TGTGCCAGCAGTTATGAGGGAGTGGGCGATGAGCAGTTCTTC
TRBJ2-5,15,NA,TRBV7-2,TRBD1,CASSPSGQGTETQYF,TGTGCCAGCAGCCCTAGCGGACAGGGGACAGAGACCCAGTACTTC
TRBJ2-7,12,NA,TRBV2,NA,CASKDSSYEQYF,TGTGCCAGCAAGGACAGCTCCTACGAGCAGTACTTC
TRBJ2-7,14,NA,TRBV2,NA,CASSQILTGYEQYF,TGTGCCAGCAGTCAAATACTTACAGGTTACGAGCAGTACTTC
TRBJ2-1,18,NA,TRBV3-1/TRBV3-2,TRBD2,CASSPQPGLAGVVDEQFF,TGTGCCAGCAGCCCACAACCAGGACTAGCGGGAGTGGTAGATGAGCAGTTCTTC
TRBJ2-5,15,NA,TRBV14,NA,CASSQDRGLWETQYF,TGTGCCAGCAGCCAAGATAGGGGGTTATGGGAGACCCAGTACTTC
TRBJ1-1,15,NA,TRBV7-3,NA,CASSSLPGGNTEAFF,TGTGCCAGCAGCTCATTACCGGGGGGGAACACTGAAGCTTTCTTT
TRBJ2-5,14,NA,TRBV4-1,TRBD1,CASSQEGTGETQYF,TGCGCCAGCAGCCAAGAAGGGACAGGGGAGACCCAGTACTTC
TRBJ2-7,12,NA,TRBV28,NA,CASRYSSLEQYF,TGTGCCAGCAGGTACTCTTCTCTTGAGCAGTACTTC
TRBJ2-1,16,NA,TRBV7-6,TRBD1,CASSLGTDRRLHEQFF,TGTGCCAGCAGCTTAGGCACGGACAGGAGACTACATGAGCAGTTCTTC
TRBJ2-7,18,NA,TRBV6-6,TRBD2,CASSLGPGLVVTKGEQYF,TGTGCCAGCAGTCTTGGACCGGGACTAGTGGTAACTAAAGGCGAGCAGTACTTC
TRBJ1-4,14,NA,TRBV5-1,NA,CASRPGQTAEKLFF,TGCGCCAGCAGACCTGGACAGACCGCTGAAAAACTGTTTTTT
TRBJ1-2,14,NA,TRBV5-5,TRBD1,CASSWTGGDYGYTF,TGTGCCAGCAGCTGGACAGGGGGGGACTATGGCTACACCTTC
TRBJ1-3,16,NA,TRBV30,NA,CAWRPLQGNSGNTIYF,TGTGCCTGGAGACCTCTACAGGGCAACTCTGGAAACACCATATATTTT
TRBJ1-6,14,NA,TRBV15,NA,CATSNMEGVSPLHF,TGTGCCACCAGCAACATGGAAGGGGTTTCACCCCTCCACTTT
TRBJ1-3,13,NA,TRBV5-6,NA,CASSFASGNTIYF,TGTGCCAGCAGCTTTGCGTCTGGAAACACCATATATTTT
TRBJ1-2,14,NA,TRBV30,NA,CAWSEGGEFYGYTF,TGTGCCTGGAGTGAAGGGGGAGAATTCTATGGCTACACCTTC
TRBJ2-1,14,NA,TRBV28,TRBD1,CASRGTGDYNEQFF,TGTGCCAGCAGGGGGACAGGGGACTACAATGAGCAGTTCTTC
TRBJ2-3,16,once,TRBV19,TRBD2,CASSVRLAGNTDTQYF,TGTGCCAGTAGTGTCCGACTAGCGGGGAACACAGATACGCAGTATTTT
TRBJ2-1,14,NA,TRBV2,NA,CASSEHTYWNEQFF,TGTGCCAGCAGTGAGCATACGTACTGGAATGAGCAGTTCTTC
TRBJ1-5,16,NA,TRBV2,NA,CASSESLARGNQPQHF,TGTGCCAGCAGTGAATCTCTGGCGCGGGGGAATCAGCCCCAGCATTTT